The subject of this entry is one T cell receptor (beta chain). Both subsets, CD45RA+ naive and CD45RA-negative memory, were split from the CD4+ cells. These data belong to a study of shared clonotypes between healthy human individuals. Trimming took off 1 base at V and 6 bases at J, with 13 bases between the two ends. Germline CDR1 reads SEHNR; CDR2 reads FQNEAQ (reference sequence). The CDR3 loop spans 14 amino acids. The assay was carried out at the deep level. As handled by the study authors: ImmunoSEQ output held junction-only sequences without quality scores, so filtering differed. Measured with immunoSEQ multiplex PCR; TCRdb has only the in-frame clones, and not every one. That table is the source of V, J and clone size, and D and trimming were worked out from the DNA. The sample has approximately 720,000 clones; approximately 75% are singletons.

This TCR derives from a woman between 25 and 40 years old in good health. Material: memory CD4+ T cells sorted from blood. Subset meaning: CD45RA-negative fraction. The V call is TRBV7-9, the J call TRBJ2-7, with D uncertain. The CDR3: CASSLGQTIAEQYF. CDR3 DNA: TGTGCCAGCAGCTTAGGGCAAACGATCGCCGAGCAGTACTTC.